This is a list of T cell receptor beta chains from one sample in a study of PD-L1 blockade in urothelial cancer. TCRdb keeps only in-frame clones here, not all; method: immunoSEQ multiplex PCR. The repertoire consists of approximately 58,000 clones, with roughly 80% occurring once and the leading ten covering around 4.6%. Sequenced here: PBMCs, sampled around atezolizumab (anti-PD-L1) treatment. These receptors came from a man between 65 and 79 years old with urothelial cancer. CDR3s include the opening cysteine and the closing phenylalanine or tryptophan. The D gene is left open where the match is weak. Only part of the rows carry a size: once, few, many, or a class if the clone is expanded.

D	J	V	size	DNA	CDR3
NA	TRBJ2-7	TRBV4-1	NA	TGCGCCAGCAGCCAAACAGGTTCAGTCCGCGAGCAGTACTTC	CASSQTGSVREQYF
NA	TRBJ2-1	TRBV5-1	NA	TGCGCCAGCAGCTTGGATGGGACTTACAATGAGCAGTTCTTC	CASSLDGTYNEQFF
NA	TRBJ2-6	TRBV10-3	NA	TGTGCCATTTCGTCGCGAGGGATCACATCTGGGGCCAACGTCCTGACTTTC	CAISSRGITSGANVLTF
NA	TRBJ2-2	TRBV29-1	NA	TGCAGCGTTGAAGTGGGGGGTGTAGGGGAGCTGTTTTTT	CSVEVGGVGELFF
NA	TRBJ2-1	TRBV2	NA	TGTGCCAGCAGTGAAAGTAGCGGTTACAATGAGCAGTTCTTC	CASSESSGYNEQFF
TRBD1	TRBJ1-1	TRBV5-5	NA	TGTGCCAGTAGCCGGGACAGCAACACTGAAGCTTTCTTT	CASSRDSNTEAFF
NA	TRBJ2-4	TRBV6-1	once	TGTGCCAGCAGTGAACTCTCTGGAGGAGGACGTAGCATTCAGTACTTC	CASSELSGGGRSIQYF
NA	TRBJ1-5	TRBV19	NA	TGTGCCAGTAGGACAGGAGGGGGGGTAAGCAATCAGCCCCAGCATTTT	CASRTGGGVSNQPQHF
NA	TRBJ2-7	TRBV14	NA	TGTGCCAGCAGCCAAGAAATAGCTCTACCACCCTACGAGCAGTACTTC	CASSQEIALPPYEQYF
TRBD2	TRBJ2-3	TRBV10-2	NA	TGCGCCAGCCGGGTCAGGCTAGCGGGCAACACAGATACGCAGTATTTT	CASRVRLAGNTDTQYF
NA	TRBJ2-1	TRBV12-2	few	TGTGCAAGTCGCTTAGAGGTAGCGGGAAGTTACAATGAGCAGTTCTTC	CASRLEVAGSYNEQFF
TRBD2	TRBJ2-3	TRBV30	few	TGTGCCTGGAGCGCTAAACTGAAGCGGGGTAGCACAGATACGCAGTATTTT	CAWSAKLKRGSTDTQYF
TRBD1	TRBJ1-2	TRBV4-2	NA	TGTGCCAGCAGCCAGACGACAGGGGGCGGTGGCTACACCTTC	CASSQTTGGGGYTF
TRBD1	TRBJ2-2	TRBV5-1	NA	TGCGCCAGCAGCTCCCGGGACAGAAACACCGGGGAGCTGTTTTTT	CASSSRDRNTGELFF
NA	TRBJ2-5	TRBV5-5	NA	TGTGCCAGCAGCCCGGGAACGGAGACCCAGTACTTC	CASSPGTETQYF
NA	TRBJ2-1	TRBV15	NA	TGTGCCACCAGCAGAGATATGGAGAACGATGAGCAGTTCTTC	CATSRDMENDEQFF
TRBD1	TRBJ2-7	TRBV28	NA	TGTGCCAGCAGTTTATCCAGGACAGGGACTTCCTACGAGCAGTACTTC	CASSLSRTGTSYEQYF
NA	TRBJ2-3	TRBV7-2	NA	TGTGCCAGCCGGGACACAGATACGCAGTATTTT	CASRDTDTQYF
NA	TRBJ1-1	TRBV6-1	few	TGTGCCAGCAGTGACAGGGATCTAGAAGCTTTCTTT	CASSDRDLEAFF
NA	TRBJ1-5	TRBV2	NA	TGTGCCAGCAGGGACCGTAGGGGGAGTCAGCCCCAGCATTTT	CASRDRRGSQPQHF
NA	TRBJ1-1	TRBV7-3	NA	TGTGCCAGCAGCCCCCACGACAGTGTGAACACTGAAGCTTTCTTT	CASSPHDSVNTEAFF
NA	TRBJ2-2	TRBV5-5	NA	TGTGCCAGCAGCTTGTGGGCCCAGGGAAACACCGGGGAGCTGTTTTTT	CASSLWAQGNTGELFF
NA	TRBJ2-2	TRBV5-1	NA	TGCGCCAGCAGCCTTTCAGGGGCTTTAGCGAACACCGGGGAGCTGTTTTTT	CASSLSGALANTGELFF
NA	TRBJ1-3	TRBV9	once	TGTGCCAGCAGCGTCGCAGCGGAGGCTAAGGGAGGAAACACCATATATTTT	CASSVAAEAKGGNTIYF
NA	TRBJ2-5	TRBV18	NA	TGTGCCAGCTCACGCTCGACTCAAGAGACCCAGTACTTC	CASSRSTQETQYF
TRBD2	TRBJ2-2	TRBV27	NA	TGTGCCAGCAGTTTATTTGGACTAGCGAACACCGGGGAGCTGTTTTTT	CASSLFGLANTGELFF
TRBD1	TRBJ2-2	TRBV6-1	NA	TGTGCCAGCAGCCAAGGGACAGGGAACACCGGGGAGCTGTTTTTT	CASSQGTGNTGELFF
TRBD1	TRBJ2-7	TRBV30	NA	TGTGCCTGGGACCCGGGACAGGGGTGGGAGCAGTACTTC	CAWDPGQGWEQYF
NA	TRBJ2-5	TRBV18	NA	TGTGCCAGCTCACCGGGGCTGCTAGGGTCGGAGACCCAGTACTTC	CASSPGLLGSETQYF
TRBD2	TRBJ2-5	TRBV12-5	NA	TGTGCTAGTGCCCCGGGACTAGCGGGAGGGGGTGAGACCCAGTACTTC	CASAPGLAGGGETQYF
NA	TRBJ2-3	TRBV9	NA	TGTGCCAGCAGCGTTGGCCAGGGCACAGATACGCAGTATTTT	CASSVGQGTDTQYF
NA	TRBJ1-5	TRBV18	NA	TGTGCCAGCTCCCCAAACAAGAATCCCAATCAGCCCCAGCATTTT	CASSPNKNPNQPQHF
NA	TRBJ1-1	TRBV4-1	NA	TGCGCCAGCAGCCACTCCGTCGACACTGAAGCTTTCTTT	CASSHSVDTEAFF
TRBD1	TRBJ2-5	TRBV6-1	NA	TGTGCCAGCAGTGAATACCGGGACAGGGTACTCCAAGAGACCCAGTACTTC	CASSEYRDRVLQETQYF
NA	TRBJ1-1	TRBV18	few	TGTGCCAGCTCACCAGCGGGGAGTACTGAAGCTTTCTTT	CASSPAGSTEAFF
NA	TRBJ2-1	TRBV5-1	NA	TGCGCCAGCCGGGACACTTACAATGAGCAGTTCTTC	CASRDTYNEQFF
NA	TRBJ2-3	TRBV2	NA	TGTGCCAGCAGTGGGGGTAGCGGCCGCACAGATACGCAGTATTTT	CASSGGSGRTDTQYF
NA	TRBJ2-1	TRBV30	NA	TGTGCCTGGAGCGGACTTCCGCAGGGGGGTATGGATGAGCAGTTCTTC	CAWSGLPQGGMDEQFF
NA	TRBJ2-7	TRBV19	NA	TGTGCCAGTAGGAAAGGACTCGGTGCCTACGAGCAGTACTTC	CASRKGLGAYEQYF
TRBD2	TRBJ2-7	TRBV5-4	NA	TGTGCCAGCAGCTTGAAGCTAGCGGGAGTGTTTGAGCAGTACTTC	CASSLKLAGVFEQYF
TRBD1	TRBJ1-5	TRBV29-1	NA	TGCAGCGTCGGACAGGGGGGAATCAATCAGCCCCAGCATTTT	CSVGQGGINQPQHF
TRBD1	TRBJ1-2	TRBV7-2	NA	TGTGCCAGCAGCTCCCCGACAGGGATATTCTATGGCTACACCTTC	CASSSPTGIFYGYTF
TRBD2	TRBJ2-1	TRBV10-3	NA	TGTGCCATCAGTGGTTCTAGCGGGGACAATGAGCAGTTCTTC	CAISGSSGDNEQFF
TRBD2	TRBJ2-5	TRBV7-6	NA	TGTGCCAGCAGCTTAGCTAGCGGGAGTGGGGAGACCCAGTACTTC	CASSLASGSGETQYF
NA	TRBJ2-6	TRBV2	NA	TGTGCCAGCAGTGAAACCGGGACTGGGGCCAACGTCCTGACTTTC	CASSETGTGANVLTF
TRBD2	TRBJ2-1	TRBV19	NA	TGTGCCAGTAGTACACTAGCGACTGAGCAGTTCTTC	CASSTLATEQFF
NA	TRBJ1-4	TRBV5-8	NA	TGTGCCAGCAGCTTGGGCGGGGGTACTAATGAAAAACTGTTTTTT	CASSLGGGTNEKLFF
NA	TRBJ1-2	TRBV5-1	NA	TGCGCCAGCAGCCGGGACGTGGAACAGGGTTTGGCCTATGGCTACACCTTC	CASSRDVEQGLAYGYTF
NA	TRBJ1-5	TRBV28	NA	TGTGCCAGCAGTCGTATCGCAGGGCCGGGTCAGCCCCAGCATTTT	CASSRIAGPGQPQHF
NA	TRBJ1-5	TRBV7-2	NA	TGTGCCAGCAGCTTTCCCTATCAGCCCCAGCATTTT	CASSFPYQPQHF
NA	TRBJ2-3	TRBV7-9	NA	TGTGCCAGCAGCTTAGACAGATTCACAGATACGCAGTATTTT	CASSLDRFTDTQYF
NA	TRBJ1-4	TRBV4-1	NA	TGCGCCAGCAGCCAGCCCAGATCTAATGAAAAACTGTTTTTT	CASSQPRSNEKLFF
TRBD1	TRBJ2-3	TRBV11-1	NA	TGTGCCAGCAGCTTCGGGACAGGGGGCACAGATACGCAGTATTTT	CASSFGTGGTDTQYF
TRBD2	TRBJ2-3	TRBV5-1	NA	TGCGCCAGCAGCTTGGAATGGACTAGCGGTCGGCGGTATTTT	CASSLEWTSGRRYF
NA	TRBJ1-5	TRBV18	NA	TGTGCCAGCTCACCCGGGAATCAGCCCCAGCATTTT	CASSPGNQPQHF
TRBD2	TRBJ2-1	TRBV7-2	NA	TGTGCCAGCAGCTTAGCTAGCGGGAGCTCCTACAATGAGCAGTTCTTC	CASSLASGSSYNEQFF
TRBD1	TRBJ2-3	TRBV9	NA	TGTGCCAGCAGCGATTGGACAGGGACGACCGCAGATACGCAGTATTTT	CASSDWTGTTADTQYF
TRBD2	TRBJ2-3	TRBV7-3	once	TGTGCCAGCAGCTTAACGCTTCCCGGGACTAAGGCGGGGTCTAGGCAGTATTTT	CASSLTLPGTKAGSRQYF
TRBD1	TRBJ1-3	TRBV10-3	NA	TGTGCCATCAGTGAGACGACAGGGAATGCTGGAAACACCATATATTTT	CAISETTGNAGNTIYF